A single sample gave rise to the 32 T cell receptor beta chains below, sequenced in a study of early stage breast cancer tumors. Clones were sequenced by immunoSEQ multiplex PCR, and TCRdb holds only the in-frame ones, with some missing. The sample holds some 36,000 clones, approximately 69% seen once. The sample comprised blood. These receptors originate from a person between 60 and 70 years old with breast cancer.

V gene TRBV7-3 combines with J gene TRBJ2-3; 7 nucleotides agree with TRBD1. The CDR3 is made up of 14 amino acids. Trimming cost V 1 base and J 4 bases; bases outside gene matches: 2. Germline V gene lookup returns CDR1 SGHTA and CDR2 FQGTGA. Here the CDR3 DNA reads TGTGCCAGCAGCTTAATAGGGACAGCAGATACGCAGTATTTT. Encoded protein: CASSLIGTADTQYF.

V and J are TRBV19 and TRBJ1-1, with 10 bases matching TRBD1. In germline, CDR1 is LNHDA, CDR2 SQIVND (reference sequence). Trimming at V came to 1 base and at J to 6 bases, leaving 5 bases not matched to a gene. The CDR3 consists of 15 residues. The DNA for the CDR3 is TGTGCCAGTAGTATAGGTGGGACAGGGGTAGCTGAAGCTTTCTTT. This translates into CASSIGGTGVAEAFF. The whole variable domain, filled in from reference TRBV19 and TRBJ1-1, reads DGGITQSPKYLFRKEGQNVTLSCEQNLNHDAMYWYRQDPGQGLRLIYYSQIVNDFQKGDIAEGYSVSREKKESFPLTVTSAQKNPTAFYLCASSIGGTGVAEAFFGQGTRLTVV.

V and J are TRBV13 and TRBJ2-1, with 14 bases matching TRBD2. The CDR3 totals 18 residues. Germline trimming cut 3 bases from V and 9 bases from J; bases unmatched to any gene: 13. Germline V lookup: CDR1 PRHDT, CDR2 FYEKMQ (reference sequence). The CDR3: CASSFPPTSGGAQGEQFF. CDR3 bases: TGTGCCAGCAGCTTCCCCCCGACTAGCGGGGGGGCCCAGGGTGAGCAGTTCTTC.

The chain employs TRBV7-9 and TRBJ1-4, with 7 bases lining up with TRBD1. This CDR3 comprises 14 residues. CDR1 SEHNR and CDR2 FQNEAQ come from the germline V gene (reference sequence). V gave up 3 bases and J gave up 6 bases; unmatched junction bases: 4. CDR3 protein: CASSFLGGDEKLFF. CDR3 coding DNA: TGTGCCAGCAGCTTCCTAGGGGGCGATGAAAAACTGTTTTTT.

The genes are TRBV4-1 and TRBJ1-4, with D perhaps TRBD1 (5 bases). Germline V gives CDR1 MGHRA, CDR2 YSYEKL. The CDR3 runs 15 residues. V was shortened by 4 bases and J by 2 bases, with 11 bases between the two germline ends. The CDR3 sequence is CASSLTGDTNEKLFF. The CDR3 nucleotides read TGCGCCAGCAGCCTCACGGGGGACACTAATGAAAAACTGTTTTTT.

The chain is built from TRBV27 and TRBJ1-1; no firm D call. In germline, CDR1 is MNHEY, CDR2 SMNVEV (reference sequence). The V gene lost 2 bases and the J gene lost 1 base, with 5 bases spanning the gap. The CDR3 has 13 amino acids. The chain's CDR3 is CASSLGKNTEAFF. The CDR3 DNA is TGTGCCAGCAGTTTAGGCAAGAACACTGAAGCTTTCTTT.

CDR3: CAWSVRETQYF. In DNA form, the CDR3 reads TGTGCCTGGAGTGTTCGGGAGACCCAGTACTTC. The chain couples TRBV30 to TRBJ2-5; D gene ambiguous. The CDR3 sequence is 11 residues long. Between the trimmed V and J ends, which lost 0 bases and 5 bases, there was a span of 4 bases. CDR1 GTSNPN and CDR2 SVGIG come from the germline V gene (reference sequence).

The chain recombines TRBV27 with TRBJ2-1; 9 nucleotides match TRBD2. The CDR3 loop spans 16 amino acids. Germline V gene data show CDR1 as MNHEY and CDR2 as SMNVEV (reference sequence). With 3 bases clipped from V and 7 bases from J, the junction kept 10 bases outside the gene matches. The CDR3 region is CASSFLREGVGNEQFF. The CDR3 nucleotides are TGTGCCAGCAGTTTTCTGCGGGAGGGGGTGGGGAATGAGCAGTTCTTC.

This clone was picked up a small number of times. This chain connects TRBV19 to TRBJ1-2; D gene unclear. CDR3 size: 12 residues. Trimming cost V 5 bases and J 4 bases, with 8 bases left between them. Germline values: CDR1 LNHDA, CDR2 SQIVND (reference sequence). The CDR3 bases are TGTGCCAGTAGTGAACAAGGCTATGGCTACACCTTC. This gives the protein CASSEQGYGYTF.

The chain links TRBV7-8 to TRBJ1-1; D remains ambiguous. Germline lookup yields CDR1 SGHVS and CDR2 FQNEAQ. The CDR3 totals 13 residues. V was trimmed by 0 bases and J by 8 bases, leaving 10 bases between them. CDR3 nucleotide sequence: TGTGCCAGCAGCTTAGCGATTCCGTTAGAAGCTTTCTTT. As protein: CASSLAIPLEAFF.

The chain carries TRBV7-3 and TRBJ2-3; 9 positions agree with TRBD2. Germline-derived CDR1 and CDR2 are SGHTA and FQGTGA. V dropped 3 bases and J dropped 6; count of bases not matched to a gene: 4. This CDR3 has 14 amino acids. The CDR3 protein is CASSFSGGRDTQYF. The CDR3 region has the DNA TGTGCCAGCAGCTTTAGCGGGGGAAGGGATACGCAGTATTTT.

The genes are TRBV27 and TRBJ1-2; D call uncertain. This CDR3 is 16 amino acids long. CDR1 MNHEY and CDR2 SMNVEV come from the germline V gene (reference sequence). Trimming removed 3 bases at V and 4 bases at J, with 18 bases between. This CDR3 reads CASSFGPASNAYGYTF. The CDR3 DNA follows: TGTGCCAGCAGTTTCGGGCCAGCCTCAAATGCCTATGGCTACACCTTC.

The CDR3 is CASSYRDLRNEQFF. Here the CDR3 DNA reads TGTGCCAGCAGTTACCGCGACCTACGCAATGAGCAGTTCTTC. The chain carries TRBV6-5 and TRBJ2-1; D gene unclear. The CDR3 runs to 14 residues. The germline CDR1 and CDR2 sequences are MNHEY and SVGAGI. The V end was cut by 2 bases, the J end by 6 bases, with 11 bases between.

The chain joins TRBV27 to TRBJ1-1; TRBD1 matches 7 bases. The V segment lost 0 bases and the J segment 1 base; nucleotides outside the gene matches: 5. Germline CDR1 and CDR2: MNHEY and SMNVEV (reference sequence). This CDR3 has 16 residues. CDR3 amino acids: CASSLSGQRTNTEAFF. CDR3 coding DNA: TGTGCCAGCAGTTTATCGGGACAGAGGACGAACACTGAAGCTTTCTTT.

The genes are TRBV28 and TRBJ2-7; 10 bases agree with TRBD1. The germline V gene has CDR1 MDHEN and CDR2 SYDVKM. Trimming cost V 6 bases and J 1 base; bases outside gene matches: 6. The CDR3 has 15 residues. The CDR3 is CASRPGTGVSYEQYF. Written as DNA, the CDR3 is TGTGCCAGCAGGCCTGGGACAGGGGTTTCCTACGAGCAGTACTTC. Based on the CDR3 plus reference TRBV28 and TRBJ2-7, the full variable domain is DVKVTQSSRYLVKRTGEKVFLECVQDMDHENMFWYRQDPGLGLRLIYFSYDVKMKEKGDIPEGYSVSREKKERFSLILESASTNQTSMYLCASRPGTGVSYEQYFGPGTRLTVT.

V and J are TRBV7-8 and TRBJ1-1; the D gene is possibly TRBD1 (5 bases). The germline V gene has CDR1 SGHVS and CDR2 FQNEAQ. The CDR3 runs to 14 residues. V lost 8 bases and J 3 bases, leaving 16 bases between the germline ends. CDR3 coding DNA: TGTGCCAGCGCGCGGGGGTGGATGGACACTGAAGCTTTCTTT. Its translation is CASARGWMDTEAFF. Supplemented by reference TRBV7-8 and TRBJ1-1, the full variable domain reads GAGVSQSPRYKVAKRGQDVALRCDPISGHVSLFWYQQALGQGPEFLTYFQNEAQLDKSGLPSDRFFAERPEGSVSTLKIQRTQQEDSAVYLCASARGWMDTEAFFGQGTRLTVV.

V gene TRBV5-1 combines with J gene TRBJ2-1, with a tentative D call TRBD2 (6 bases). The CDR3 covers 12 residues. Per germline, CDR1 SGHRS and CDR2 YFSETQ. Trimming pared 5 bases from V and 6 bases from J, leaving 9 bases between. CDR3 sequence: CASRELANEQFF. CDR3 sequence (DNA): TGCGCCAGCAGGGAACTAGCCAATGAGCAGTTCTTC.

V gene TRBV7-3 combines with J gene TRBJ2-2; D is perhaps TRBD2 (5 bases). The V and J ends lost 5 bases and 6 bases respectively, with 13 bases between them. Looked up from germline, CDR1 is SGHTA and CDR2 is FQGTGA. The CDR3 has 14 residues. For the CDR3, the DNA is TGTGCCAGCAGCCCCACTAGTTTCCCCGGGGAGCTGTTTTTT. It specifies CASSPTSFPGELFF.

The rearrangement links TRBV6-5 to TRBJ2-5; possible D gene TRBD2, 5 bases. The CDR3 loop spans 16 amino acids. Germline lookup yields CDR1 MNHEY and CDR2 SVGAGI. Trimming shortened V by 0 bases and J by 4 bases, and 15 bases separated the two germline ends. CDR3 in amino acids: CASSYSRVGVGETQYF. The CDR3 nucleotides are TGTGCCAGCAGTTACTCGAGGGTGGGAGTCGGAGAGACCCAGTACTTC.

DNA for the CDR3: TGTGCCAGCAGCTTTCGACCCGGGACAGGAGGGACCCAGCATTTT. The encoded protein is CASSFRPGTGGTQHF. V gene TRBV5-5 combines with J gene TRBJ1-5; 8 nucleotides agree with TRBD1. Trimming took 2 bases from V and 11 from J; bases not matched to a gene: 12. The CDR3 has 15 amino acids. From germline, CDR1 is SGHKS and CDR2 YYEKEE (reference sequence).

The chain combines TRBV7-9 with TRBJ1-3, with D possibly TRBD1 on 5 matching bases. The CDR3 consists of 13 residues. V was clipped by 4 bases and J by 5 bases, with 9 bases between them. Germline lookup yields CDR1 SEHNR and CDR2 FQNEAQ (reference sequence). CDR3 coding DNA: TGTGCCAGCAGCTCGACAGAGAGAAACACCATATATTTT. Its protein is CASSSTERNTIYF.

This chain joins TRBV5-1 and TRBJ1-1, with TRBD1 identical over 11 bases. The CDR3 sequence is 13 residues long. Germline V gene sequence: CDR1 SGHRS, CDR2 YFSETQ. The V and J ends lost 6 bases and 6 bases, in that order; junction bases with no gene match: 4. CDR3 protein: CASTPDRGPEAFF. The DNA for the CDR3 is TGCGCCAGCACCCCGGACAGGGGGCCTGAAGCTTTCTTT.

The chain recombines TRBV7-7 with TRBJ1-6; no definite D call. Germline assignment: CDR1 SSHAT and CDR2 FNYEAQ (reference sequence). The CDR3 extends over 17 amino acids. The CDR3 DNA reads TGTGCTAGCTTTTTTCCCGGACCGTTCTCCTATAATTCACCCCTCCACTTT. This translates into CASFFPGPFSYNSPLHF.

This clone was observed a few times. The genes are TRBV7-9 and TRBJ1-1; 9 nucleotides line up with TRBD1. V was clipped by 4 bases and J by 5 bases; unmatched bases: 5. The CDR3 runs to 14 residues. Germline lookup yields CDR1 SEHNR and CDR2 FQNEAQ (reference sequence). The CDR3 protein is CASSSVTGGTEAFF. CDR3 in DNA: TGTGCCAGCAGCTCAGTGACAGGGGGGACTGAAGCTTTCTTT.

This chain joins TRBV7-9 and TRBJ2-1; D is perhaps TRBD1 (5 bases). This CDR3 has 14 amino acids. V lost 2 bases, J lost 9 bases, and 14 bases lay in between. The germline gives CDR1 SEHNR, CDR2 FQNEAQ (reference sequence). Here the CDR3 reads CASSLPGFSSEQFF. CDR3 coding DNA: TGTGCCAGCAGCTTACCAGGGTTTAGTAGTGAGCAGTTCTTC.

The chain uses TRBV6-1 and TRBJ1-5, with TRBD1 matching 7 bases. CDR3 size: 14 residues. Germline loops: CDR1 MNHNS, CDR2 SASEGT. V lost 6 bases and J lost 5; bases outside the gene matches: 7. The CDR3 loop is CASREQGMHQPQHF. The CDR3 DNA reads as TGTGCCAGCAGAGAACAGGGGATGCATCAGCCCCAGCATTTT.

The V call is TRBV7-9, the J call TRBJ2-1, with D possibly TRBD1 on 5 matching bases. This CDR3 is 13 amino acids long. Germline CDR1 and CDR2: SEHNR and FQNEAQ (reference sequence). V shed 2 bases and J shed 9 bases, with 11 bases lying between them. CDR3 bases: TGTGCCAGCAGCTTACGGCAGGGTATTGAGCAGTTCTTC. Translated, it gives CASSLRQGIEQFF. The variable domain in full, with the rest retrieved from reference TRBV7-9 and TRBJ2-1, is DTGVSQNPRHKITKRGQNVTFRCDPISEHNRLYWYRQTLGQGPEFLTYFQNEAQLEKSRLLSDRFSAERPKGSFSTLEIQRTEQGDSAMYLCASSLRQGIEQFFGPGTRLTVL.

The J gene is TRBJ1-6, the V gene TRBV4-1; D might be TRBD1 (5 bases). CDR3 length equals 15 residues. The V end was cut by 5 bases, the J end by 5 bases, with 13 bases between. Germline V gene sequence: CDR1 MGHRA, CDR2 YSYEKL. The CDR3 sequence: CASSATGLDNSPLHF. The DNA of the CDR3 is TGCGCCAGCAGCGCAACAGGATTAGATAATTCACCCCTCCACTTT.

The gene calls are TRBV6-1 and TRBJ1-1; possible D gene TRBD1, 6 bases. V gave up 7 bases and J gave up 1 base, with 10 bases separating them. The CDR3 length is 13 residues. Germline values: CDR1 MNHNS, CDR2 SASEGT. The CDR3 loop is CASKNRENTEAFF. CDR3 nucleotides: TGTGCCAGCAAGAACAGGGAGAACACTGAAGCTTTCTTT.

CDR3 sequence: CASSLARLAVYNEQFF. The CDR3 DNA follows: TGTGCCAGCAGCTTAGCAAGGTTAGCGGTTTACAATGAGCAGTTCTTC. The rearrangement joins TRBV7-2 to TRBJ2-1, with a weak D call TRBD2 (6 bases). The CDR3 loop spans 16 amino acids. The germline V gene encodes CDR1 SGHTA and CDR2 FQGNSA. The V end was cut by 0 bases, the J end by 4 bases, with 13 bases between.

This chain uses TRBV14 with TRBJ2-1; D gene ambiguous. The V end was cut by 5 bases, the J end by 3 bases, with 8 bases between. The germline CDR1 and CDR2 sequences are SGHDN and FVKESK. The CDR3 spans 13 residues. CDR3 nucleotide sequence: TGTGCCAGCAGCTTCCAACTCTACAATGAGCAGTTCTTC. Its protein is CASSFQLYNEQFF. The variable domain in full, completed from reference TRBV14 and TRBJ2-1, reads EAGVTQFPSHSVIEKGQTVTLRCDPISGHDNLYWYRRVMGKEIKFLLHFVKESKQDESGMPNNRFLAERTGGTYSTLKVQPAELEDSGVYFCASSFQLYNEQFFGPGTRLTVL.

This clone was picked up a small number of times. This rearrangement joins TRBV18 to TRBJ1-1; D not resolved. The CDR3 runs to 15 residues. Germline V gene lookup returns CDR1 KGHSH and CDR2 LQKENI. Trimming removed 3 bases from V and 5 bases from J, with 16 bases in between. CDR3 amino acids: CASSPKDKGGTEAFF. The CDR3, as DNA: TGTGCCAGCTCACCTAAAGACAAAGGTGGGACTGAAGCTTTCTTT.